This is a list of T cell receptor beta chains from one sample in a study of control samples from healthy donors and cancer patients. The repertoire was sequenced with immunoSEQ multiplex PCR; TCRdb's copy has only in-frame clones and lacks some. The sample shows 95,000 to 150,000 clones, roughly nine tenths of them seen only once. The source material was blood. The receptors come from a woman younger than 30 in good health. Each CDR3 is given with its conserved first and last residue. A D gene is named only where the DNA matches it firmly. Clone size appears in some rows only: once, few, many, or a class for an expanded clone.

TRBJ2-3 TRBD2 NA TRBV7-9 CASSLSSGSTDTQYF TGTGCCAGCAGCTTGTCGAGCGGGAGCACCGATACGCAGTATTTT
TRBJ2-4 TRBD1 NA TRBV2 CASRQGANILAKNIQYF TGTGCCAGCAGACAGGGGGCCAACATACTAGCCAAAAACATTCAGTACTTC
TRBJ1-1 TRBD1 NA TRBV27 CASLDRGGSEAFF TGTGCCAGCCTAGACAGGGGCGGAAGTGAAGCTTTCTTT
TRBJ1-2 NA NA TRBV28 CASSLSSPSYTF TGTGCCAGCAGTTTATCCAGCCCAAGCTACACCTTC
TRBJ2-7 TRBD1 NA TRBV29-1 CSGDRTYEQYF TGCAGCGGGGACAGGACCTACGAGCAGTACTTC
TRBJ1-5 TRBD1 few TRBV2 CASRYRGSNQPQHF TGTGCCAGCAGGTACAGGGGTAGCAATCAGCCCCAGCATTTT
TRBJ1-1 TRBD1 NA TRBV18 CASSPQGAGTEAFF TGTGCCAGCTCACCGCAGGGGGCAGGCACTGAAGCTTTCTTT
TRBJ2-2 TRBD1 NA TRBV7-2 CASSPRQGVIGELFF TGTGCCAGCAGCCCCCGACAGGGGGTGATCGGGGAGCTGTTTTTT
TRBJ2-3 NA NA TRBV7-8 CASSSKGSRGYLTDTQYF TGTGCCAGCAGCTCAAAAGGATCCAGGGGCTACCTCACAGATACGCAGTATTTT
TRBJ2-7 NA NA TRBV5-1 CASSSHPNYEQYF TGCGCCAGCAGCTCCCACCCCAACTACGAGCAGTACTTC
TRBJ2-7 NA NA TRBV30 CAWSRSHEYEQYF TGTGCCTGGAGTAGGTCCCACGAGTACGAGCAGTACTTC
TRBJ2-7 NA NA TRBV5-5 CASSFAPPPYEQYF TGTGCCAGCAGCTTCGCTCCACCACCCTACGAGCAGTACTTC
TRBJ2-7 TRBD2 NA TRBV6-5 CASRLLAGGRYEQYF TGTGCCAGCAGATTACTAGCGGGGGGCCGATACGAGCAGTACTTC
TRBJ1-2 NA NA TRBV12-3/TRBV12-4 CASGSGGVYGYTF TGTGCCAGCGGCTCCGGAGGGGTGTATGGCTACACCTTC
TRBJ2-5 NA few TRBV9 CASSVGDRKETQYF TGTGCCAGCAGCGTAGGAGACAGGAAAGAGACCCAGTACTTC
TRBJ1-2 NA NA TRBV24-1 CATSDPDTYYGYTF TGTGCCACCAGTGACCCGGACACCTACTATGGCTACACCTTC
TRBJ2-7 NA NA TRBV5-1 CASSLVGSSYEQYF TGCGCCAGCAGCTTGGTGGGTAGCTCCTACGAGCAGTACTTC
TRBJ2-1 NA NA TRBV7-2 CASSRGYPSEQFF TGTGCCAGCAGCCGGGGTTATCCCAGTGAGCAGTTCTTC
TRBJ2-7 NA once TRBV4-2 CASRLGTFNSYEQYF TGTGCCAGCAGACTAGGGACTTTTAACTCCTACGAGCAGTACTTC
TRBJ2-7 TRBD2 NA TRBV7-7 CASSPGTSPLEQYF TGTGCCAGCAGCCCCGGGACTAGCCCCCTCGAGCAGTACTTC